The 10 T cell receptor beta chains below all came from one sample that was sequenced in a study of quantifying T cell responses using KT2 cells. Study at large: RNA was reverse transcribed with TCR alpha and beta constant-region primers.

A single-stranded UMI oligo with SP2 sequence was ligated to cDNA 3' ends. An equimolar mix of RC1.1 and RC1.2 primed the beta chain across TRBC1 and TRBC2. One entry per CDR3 protein results from TCRdb running MiXCR on the UMI-ligation and nested PCR reads. The sample includes approximately 43,000 distinct CDR3 sequences, about 18% seen only once; the top ten take roughly 40%. The sequencing input was PBMCs spiked with cells of the T cell clone KT2. All receptors come from a human donor.

The V gene is TRBV7-8, the J gene TRBJ2-1, with a tentative D call TRBD1 (6 bases). Trimming left V 3 bases short and J 5 bases short, with 20 bases between. The CDR3 is 17 amino acids. The germline V gene has CDR1 SGHVS and CDR2 FQNEAQ. CDR3 DNA: TGTGCCAGCAGCTTTTCACCTTCGGCAGGGGTGGACAATGAGCAGTTCTTC. Its protein is CASSFSPSAGVDNEQFF.

The chain joins TRBV12-3 or TRBV12-4 to TRBJ2-7, with no clear D. This CDR3 region has 13 residues. V lost 0 bases, J lost 1 base, and 4 bases lay in between. CDR3 region: CASSLAGSYEQYF. As DNA, the CDR3 is TGTGCCAGCAGTTTAGCGGGTTCCTACGAGCAGTACTTC.

The DNA for the CDR3 is TGTGCCAGCAGCCCCATCCAAGGACTAGCGGGGGGGGTTTTTACAGATACGCAGTATTTT. Amino acid sequence: CASSPIQGLAGGVFTDTQYF. J is TRBJ2-3 and V is TRBV3-1, with 15 bases identical to TRBD2. Per the germline V gene, CDR1 is LGHDT and CDR2 is YNNKEL (reference sequence). V lost 4 bases and J lost 3; bases outside the gene matches: 14. This CDR3 contains 20 residues.

The chain recombines TRBV2 with TRBJ2-7; D might be TRBD1 (5 bases). The CDR3 consists of 11 residues. The germline V and J ends were trimmed by 6 bases and 2 bases, with 5 bases remaining between them. Germline V gives CDR1 SNHLY, CDR2 FYNNEI. The CDR3 DNA reads TGTGCCAGCAGAGGGGCCTACGAGCAGTACTTC. It is translated as CASRGAYEQYF.

This clonotype has a handful of counts. V and J are TRBV6-6 and TRBJ1-1; no clear D gene. The germline V gene has CDR1 MNHNY and CDR2 SVGAGI (reference sequence). The CDR3 spans 13 residues. V was clipped by 4 bases and J by 1 base, with 7 bases between them. The CDR3 spells CASSWIGNTEAFF. The CDR3 DNA is TGTGCCAGCAGTTGGATCGGGAACACTGAAGCTTTCTTT.

The chain is built from TRBV5-1 and TRBJ2-7; a possible D gene is TRBD1 (5 bases). V was pared by 3 bases and J by 0 bases, with 10 bases between. CDR3 length: 14 residues. CDR1 and CDR2 (germline): SGHRS, YFSETQ. CDR3 amino acids: CASSWTPNSYEQYF. The CDR3 nucleotides are TGCGCCAGCAGCTGGACACCCAACTCCTACGAGCAGTACTTC.

The chain links TRBV12-3 or TRBV12-4 to TRBJ1-2, with 7 bases identical to TRBD1. Germline trimming cut 6 bases from V and 2 bases from J; bases unmatched to any gene: 9. The CDR3 contains 15 residues. In nucleotides, the CDR3 is TGTGCCAGCAGAAGGGAGGGGGCGCGGAACTATGGCTACACCTTC. The encoded protein is CASRREGARNYGYTF.

This clonotype was counted between two and nine times. V is TRBV2 and J is TRBJ2-7; unclear D gene. V was clipped by 4 bases and J by 6 bases, with 10 bases between them. The CDR3 is made up of 12 amino acids. The germline V gene encodes CDR1 SNHLY and CDR2 FYNNEI. CDR3 protein: CASSVYFSEQYF. The CDR3 DNA is TGTGCCAGCAGTGTATATTTCTCCGAGCAGTACTTC.

The rearrangement links TRBV5-4 to TRBJ2-3; D possibly matches TRBD1 or TRBD2 (5 bases each). CDR3 length equals 15 residues. Germline V CDR1 and CDR2: SGHNT, YYREEE (reference sequence). Trimming removed 0 bases from V and 2 bases from J, with 10 bases in between. As DNA, the CDR3 is TGTGCCAGCAGCTTGGCGGGGCTCACCACAGATACGCAGTATTTT. This translates into CASSLAGLTTDTQYF.

This clonotype appeared a few times. The V gene is TRBV12-3 or TRBV12-4, the J gene TRBJ1-1; 8 bases map to TRBD1. V shed 5 bases and J 4 bases; nucleotides not matched to a gene: 6. The CDR3 is 14 residues long. In nucleotides, the CDR3 is TGTGCCAGCAGTCTTCAGGGGGCTCGCACTGAAGCTTTCTTT. Its translation is CASSLQGARTEAFF.